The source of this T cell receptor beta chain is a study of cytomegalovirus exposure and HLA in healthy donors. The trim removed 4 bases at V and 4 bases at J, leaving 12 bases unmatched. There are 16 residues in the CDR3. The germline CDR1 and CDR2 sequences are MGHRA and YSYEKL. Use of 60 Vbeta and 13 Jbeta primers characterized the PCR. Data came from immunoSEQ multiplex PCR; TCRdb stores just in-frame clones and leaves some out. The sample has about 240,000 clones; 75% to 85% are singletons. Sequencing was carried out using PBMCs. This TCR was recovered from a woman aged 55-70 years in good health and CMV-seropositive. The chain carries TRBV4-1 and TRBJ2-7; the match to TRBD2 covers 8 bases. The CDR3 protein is CASSPGGRLATYEQYF. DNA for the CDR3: TGCGCCAGCAGCCCAGGCGGACGACTAGCGACTTACGAGCAGTACTTC.